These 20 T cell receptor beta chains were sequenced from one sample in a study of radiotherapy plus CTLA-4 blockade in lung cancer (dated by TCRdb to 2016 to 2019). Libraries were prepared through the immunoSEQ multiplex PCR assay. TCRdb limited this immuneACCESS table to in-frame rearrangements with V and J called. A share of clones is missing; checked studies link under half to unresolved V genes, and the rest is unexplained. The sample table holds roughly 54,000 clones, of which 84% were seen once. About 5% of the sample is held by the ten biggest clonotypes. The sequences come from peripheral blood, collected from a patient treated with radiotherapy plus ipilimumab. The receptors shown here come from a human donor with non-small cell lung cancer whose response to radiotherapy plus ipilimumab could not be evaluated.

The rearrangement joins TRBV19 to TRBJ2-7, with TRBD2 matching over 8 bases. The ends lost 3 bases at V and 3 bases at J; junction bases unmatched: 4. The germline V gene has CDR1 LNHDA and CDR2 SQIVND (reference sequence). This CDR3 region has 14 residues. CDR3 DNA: TGTGCCAGTAGTATTAGCGGGATTAGCTACGAGCAGTACTTC. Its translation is CASSISGISYEQYF.

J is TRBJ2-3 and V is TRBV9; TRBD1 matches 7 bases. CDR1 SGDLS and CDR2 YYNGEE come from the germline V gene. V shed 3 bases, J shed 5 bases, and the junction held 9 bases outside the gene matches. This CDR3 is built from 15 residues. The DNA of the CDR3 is TGTGCCAGCAGCGCCTGGACACAGGGGAAAGATACGCAGTATTTT. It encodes CASSAWTQGKDTQYF.

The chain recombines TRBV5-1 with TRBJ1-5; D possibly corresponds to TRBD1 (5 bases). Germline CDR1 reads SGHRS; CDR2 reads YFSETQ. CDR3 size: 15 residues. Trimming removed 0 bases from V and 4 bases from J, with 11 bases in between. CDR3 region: CASSLEAGGNQPQHF. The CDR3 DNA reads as TGCGCCAGCAGCTTGGAGGCGGGGGGGAATCAGCCCCAGCATTTT. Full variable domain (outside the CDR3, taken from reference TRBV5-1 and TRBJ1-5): KAGVTQTPRYLIKTRGQQVTLSCSPISGHRSVSWYQQTPGQGLQFLFEYFSETQRNKGNFPGRFSGRQFSNSRSEMNVSTLELGDSALYLCASSLEAGGNQPQHFGDGTRLSIL.

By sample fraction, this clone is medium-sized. The CDR3 DNA reads TGCAGTGCGAATGACAGGGCCTCCTACTTC. It encodes CSANDRASYF. The genes are TRBV20-1 and TRBJ2-7; 7 bases line up with TRBD1. J lost 13 bases, V lost 6 bases, and 9 bases had no gene match. The CDR3 has 10 amino acids. Germline V gene data show CDR1 as DFQATT and CDR2 as SNEGSKA (reference sequence).

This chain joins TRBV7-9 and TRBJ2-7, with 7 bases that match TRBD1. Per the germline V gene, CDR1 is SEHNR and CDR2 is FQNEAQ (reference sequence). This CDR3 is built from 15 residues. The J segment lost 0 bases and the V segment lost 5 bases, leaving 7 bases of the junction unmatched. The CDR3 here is CASSPTGTASYEQYF. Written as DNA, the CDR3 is TGTGCCAGCAGCCCTACCGGGACAGCCTCCTACGAGCAGTACTTC.

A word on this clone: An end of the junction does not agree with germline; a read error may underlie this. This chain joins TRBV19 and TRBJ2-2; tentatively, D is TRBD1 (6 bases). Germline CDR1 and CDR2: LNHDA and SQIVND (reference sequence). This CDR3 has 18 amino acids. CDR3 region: CASSIGTVNLPKTGELFF. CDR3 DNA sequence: TGTGCCAGTAGTATAGGGACAGTCAATCTCCCGAAAACCGGGGAGCTGTTTTTT.

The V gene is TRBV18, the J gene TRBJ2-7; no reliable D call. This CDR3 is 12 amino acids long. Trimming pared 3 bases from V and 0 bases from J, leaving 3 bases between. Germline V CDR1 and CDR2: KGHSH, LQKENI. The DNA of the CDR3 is TGTGCCAGCTCACCCAGCTCCTACGAGCAGTACTTC. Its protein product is CASSPSSYEQYF.

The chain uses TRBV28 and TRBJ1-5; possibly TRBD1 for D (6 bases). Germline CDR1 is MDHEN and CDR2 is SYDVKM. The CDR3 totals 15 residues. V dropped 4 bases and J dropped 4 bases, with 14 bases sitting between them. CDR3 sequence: CASSSVQGMNQPQHF. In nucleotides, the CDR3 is TGTGCCAGCAGTTCAGTACAGGGTATGAATCAGCCCCAGCATTTT.

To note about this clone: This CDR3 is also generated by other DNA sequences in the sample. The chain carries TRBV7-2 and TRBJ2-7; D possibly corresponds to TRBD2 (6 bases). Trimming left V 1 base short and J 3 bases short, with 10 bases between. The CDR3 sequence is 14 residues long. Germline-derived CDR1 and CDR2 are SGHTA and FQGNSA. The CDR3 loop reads CASSLGLANYEQYF. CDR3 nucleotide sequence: TGTGCCAGCAGCTTAGGTCTAGCGAACTACGAGCAGTACTTC.

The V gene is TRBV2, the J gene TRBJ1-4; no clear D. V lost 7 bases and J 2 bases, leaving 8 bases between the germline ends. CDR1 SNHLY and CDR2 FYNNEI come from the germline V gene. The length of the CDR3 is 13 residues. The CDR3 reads CASKIRTNEKLFF. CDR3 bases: TGTGCCAGCAAGATACGGACTAATGAAAAACTGTTTTTT. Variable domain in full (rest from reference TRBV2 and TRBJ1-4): EPEVTQTPSHQVTQMGQEVILRCVPISNHLYFYWYRQILGQKVEFLVSFYNNEISEKSEIFDDQFSVERPDGSNFTLKIRSTKLEDSAMYFCASKIRTNEKLFFGSGTQLSVL.

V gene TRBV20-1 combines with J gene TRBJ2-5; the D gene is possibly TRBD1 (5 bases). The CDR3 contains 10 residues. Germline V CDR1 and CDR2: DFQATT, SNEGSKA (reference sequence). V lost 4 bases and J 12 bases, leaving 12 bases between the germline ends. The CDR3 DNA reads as TGCAGTGCTACTCAACTCAGGGAGTACTTC. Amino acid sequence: CSATQLREYF.

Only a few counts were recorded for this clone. DNA of the CDR3: TGTGCCAGCAGAGAGAGGAACACTGAAGCTTTCTTT. As protein: CASRERNTEAFF. This rearrangement joins TRBV28 to TRBJ1-1; D is unresolved. The germline V and J ends were trimmed by 6 bases and 1 base, with 6 bases remaining between them. The length of the CDR3 is 12 residues. Germline CDR1 and CDR2: MDHEN and SYDVKM.

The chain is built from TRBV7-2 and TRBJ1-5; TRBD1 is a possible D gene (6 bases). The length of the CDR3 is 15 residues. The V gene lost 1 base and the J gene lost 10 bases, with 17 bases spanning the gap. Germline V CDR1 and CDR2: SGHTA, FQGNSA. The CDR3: CASSLGISGAEPQHF. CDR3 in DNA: TGTGCCAGCAGCTTAGGGATATCAGGGGCCGAACCCCAGCATTTT.

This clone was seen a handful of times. The CDR3 sequence is CASSQGPGENQPQHF. The CDR3, as DNA: TGCGCCAGCAGCCAGGGCCCAGGGGAGAATCAGCCCCAGCATTTT. The V and J genes are TRBV4-1 and TRBJ1-5; possibly TRBD1 for D (6 bases). Per the germline V gene, CDR1 is MGHRA and CDR2 is YSYEKL. The CDR3 contains 15 residues. Trimming shortened V by 3 bases and J by 4 bases, and 13 bases separated the two germline ends.

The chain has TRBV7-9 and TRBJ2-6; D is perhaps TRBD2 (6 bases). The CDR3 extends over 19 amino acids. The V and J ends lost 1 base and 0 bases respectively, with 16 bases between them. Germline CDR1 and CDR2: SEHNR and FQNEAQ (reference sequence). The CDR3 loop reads CASSLDRTILTSGANVLTF. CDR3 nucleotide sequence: TGTGCCAGCAGCTTAGATCGGACTATCTTAACCTCTGGGGCCAACGTCCTGACTTTC.

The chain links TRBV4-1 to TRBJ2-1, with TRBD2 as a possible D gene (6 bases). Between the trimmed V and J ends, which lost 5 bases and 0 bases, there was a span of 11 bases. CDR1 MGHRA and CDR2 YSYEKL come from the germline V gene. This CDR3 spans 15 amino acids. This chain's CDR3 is CASSKTSFSYNEQFF. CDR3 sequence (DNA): TGCGCCAGCAGCAAAACTAGCTTCTCCTACAATGAGCAGTTCTTC.

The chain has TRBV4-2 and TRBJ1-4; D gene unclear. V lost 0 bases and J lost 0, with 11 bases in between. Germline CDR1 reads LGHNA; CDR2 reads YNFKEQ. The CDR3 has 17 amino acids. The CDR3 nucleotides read TGTGCCAGCAGCCAAGATGGGGAGTTAACAACTAATGAAAAACTGTTTTTT. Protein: CASSQDGELTTNEKLFF.

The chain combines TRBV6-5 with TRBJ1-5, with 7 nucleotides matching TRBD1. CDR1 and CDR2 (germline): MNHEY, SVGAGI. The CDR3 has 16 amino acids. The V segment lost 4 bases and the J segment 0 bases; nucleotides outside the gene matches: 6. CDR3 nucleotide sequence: TGTGCCAGCAGTTCCGGGACAGTTTATAGCAATCAGCCCCAGCATTTT. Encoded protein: CASSSGTVYSNQPQHF.

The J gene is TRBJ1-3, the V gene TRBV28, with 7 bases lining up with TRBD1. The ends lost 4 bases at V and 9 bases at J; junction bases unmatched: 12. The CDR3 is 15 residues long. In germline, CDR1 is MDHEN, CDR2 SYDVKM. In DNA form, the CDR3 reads TGTGCCAGCAGTTCGCCGGGACAGACACCGGGCACCATATATTTT. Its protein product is CASSSPGQTPGTIYF. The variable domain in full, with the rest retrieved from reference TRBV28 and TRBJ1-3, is DVKVTQSSRYLVKRTGEKVFLECVQDMDHENMFWYRQDPGLGLRLIYFSYDVKMKEKGDIPEGYSVSREKKERFSLILESASTNQTSMYLCASSSPGQTPGTIYFGEGSWLTVV.

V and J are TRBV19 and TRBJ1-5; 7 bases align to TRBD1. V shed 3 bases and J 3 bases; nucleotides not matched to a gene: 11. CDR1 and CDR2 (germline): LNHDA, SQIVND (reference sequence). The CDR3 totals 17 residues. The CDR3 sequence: CASSIGGGDSFNQPQHF. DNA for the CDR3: TGTGCCAGTAGTATCGGCGGAGGGGACAGCTTCAATCAGCCCCAGCATTTT.